The 2 T cell receptor beta chains listed next were all sequenced from one sample in a study of blood T cell repertoires in COVID-19. Data came from immunoSEQ multiplex PCR; TCRdb stores just in-frame clones and leaves some out. The sample yields approximately 260,000 clones, approximately 87% seen once. Sample: peripheral blood. The receptors originated from a man aged 60 to 69 who had recovered from COVID-19.

This clone has just a few counts. This chain joins TRBV7-6 and TRBJ1-4; 10 nucleotides align to TRBD1. The CDR3 runs to 15 residues. From germline, CDR1 is SGHVS and CDR2 FNYEAQ. V trimming: 5 bases; J trimming: 7 bases; junction bases outside the gene matches: 7. This CDR3 reads CASSARQGAREKLFF. As DNA, the CDR3 is TGTGCCAGCAGCGCCAGACAGGGGGCCCGTGAAAAACTGTTTTTT.

The chain joins TRBV6-6 to TRBJ1-2, with D hard to call. The germline V and J ends were trimmed by 6 bases and 4 bases, with 12 bases remaining between them. CDR1 MNHNY and CDR2 SVGAGI come from the germline V gene (reference sequence). CDR3 length: 13 residues. This CDR3 reads CASSQIAIYGYTF. In nucleotides, the CDR3 is TGTGCCAGCAGCCAAATCGCTATCTATGGCTACACCTTC.